This T cell receptor (beta chain) comes out of a study of CD8 T cells in Susac syndrome. CD8+ and CD4+ T cells from blood underwent TCR beta sequencing. The CDR3 length is 13 residues. Germline assignment: CDR1 SGHTA and CDR2 FQGTGA. V lost 5 bases to trimming and J lost 4 bases, with 11 bases between them. Reverse transcription of roughly 0.5 to 1 ug RNA was carried out with random hexamers. TCR beta CDR3 was amplified by immunoSEQ multiplex PCR. This amplification extended across 54 Vbeta and 13 Jbeta segments. One entry per CDR3 protein, called by TCRdb with MiXCR from the immunoSEQ multiplex PCR reads. The repertoire holds fewer than 250,000 distinct CDR3 sequences, with approximately 95% as singletons.

J is TRBJ2-5 and V is TRBV7-3; maybe TRBD1 (6 bases). This TCR was sampled from a human donor in good health. The sample consisted of CD4+ T cells from PBMCs. Here the CDR3 reads CASSPTGLETQYF. The CDR3 nucleotides are TGTGCCAGCAGCCCAACAGGGTTAGAGACCCAGTACTTC. The whole variable domain, filled in from reference TRBV7-3 and TRBJ2-5, reads GAGVSQTPSNKVTEKGKYVELRCDPISGHTALYWYRQSLGQGPEFLIYFQGTGAADDSGLPNDRFFAVRPEGSVSTLKIQRTERGDSAVYLCASSPTGLETQYFGPGTRLLVL.